This entry describes one T cell receptor beta chain. The antigen is not known. cDNA molecules, individually, were tagged with unique molecular identifiers. Using its own MiXCR run on the 5' RACE reads, TCRdb lists one record per CDR3 protein. This sample yields around 82,000 distinct CDR3 sequences, of which approximately 12% are seen a single time; about 3.5% belongs to the top ten. The data derive from a study of early T cells in non-severe SARS-CoV-2 infection. Study in general: Whole-blood bulk RNA, unsorted, was sequenced, and chains were unpaired. Overall study results and limits: Sequences matched to VDJdb favored anti-spike CD8 responses, while private and CD4 specificities were missed.

Deletions cut 5 bases from V and 0 bases from J, with 14 bases between. This CDR3 is built from 15 residues. The V gene's germline CDR1 is SGHDN and CDR2 FVKESK. The clonotype originates from an adult who was a healthcare worker with PCR-confirmed SARS-CoV-2 infection or an uninfected control (not recorded which). The rearrangement uses TRBV14 and TRBJ2-7; D gene uncertain. Sequences were obtained from whole blood. The CDR3 here is CASSTNPLPSYEQYF. The DNA for the CDR3 is TGTGCCAGCAGCACTAACCCGCTCCCCTCCTACGAGCAGTACTTC.